One sample yielded the 18 T cell receptor beta chains listed below, sequenced in a study of T cell responses to AZD1222 COVID-19 vaccine. This table comes from immunoSEQ multiplex PCR, and its TCRdb copy is limited to in-frame clones, with some not included. The sample records approximately 79,000 clones, 83% being singletons. The source was peripheral blood, collected 28 days after the second AZD1222 dose. All receptors derive from an adult who received the AZD1222 COVID-19 vaccine.

V gene TRBV10-3 combines with J gene TRBJ2-3; 9 bases match TRBD2. This CDR3 spans 18 amino acids. Losses at the gene ends were 1 base for V and 5 bases for J; bases not matched to a gene: 13. Germline assignment: CDR1 ENHRY and CDR2 SYGVKD. The CDR3 spells CAISELGAGGPSGDTQYF. The CDR3 DNA sequence: TGTGCCATCAGTGAGTTAGGGGCGGGAGGGCCCTCGGGAGATACGCAGTATTTT.

The chain is built from TRBV7-2 and TRBJ1-1; D is ambiguous. Germline V CDR1 and CDR2: SGHTA, FQGNSA. The CDR3 sequence is 15 residues long. The V and J ends lost 0 bases and 0 bases respectively, with 8 bases between them. CDR3 amino acids: CASSLAGRVNTEAFF. The CDR3 DNA reads TGTGCCAGCAGCTTAGCGGGGAGGGTGAACACTGAAGCTTTCTTT.

V is TRBV6-1 and J is TRBJ1-2; tentative D call: TRBD1 (5 bases). There are 11 residues in the CDR3. Germline V gene data show CDR1 as MNHNS and CDR2 as SASEGT. Trimming removed 5 bases at V and 8 bases at J, with 9 bases between. For the CDR3, the DNA is TGTGCCAGCAGTCGCGGGGGGGGCTACACCTTC. Protein sequence: CASSRGGGYTF.

This rearrangement joins TRBV5-4 to TRBJ1-2; D is possibly TRBD1 (5 bases). The CDR3 covers 14 residues. V lost 0 bases to trimming and J lost 6 bases, with 12 bases between them. Germline V gene sequence: CDR1 SGHNT, CDR2 YYREEE (reference sequence). CDR3 sequence (DNA): TGTGCCAGCAGCTTGGGACAGCTACCGAATGGCTACACCTTC. Translation: CASSLGQLPNGYTF. Complete variable domain (other parts from reference TRBV5-4 and TRBJ1-2): ETGVTQSPTHLIKTRGQQVTLRCSSQSGHNTVSWYQQALGQGPQFIFQYYREEENGRGNFPPRFSGLQFPNYSSELNVNALELDDSALYLCASSLGQLPNGYTFGSGTRLTVV.

The chain recombines TRBV4-1 with TRBJ2-3; weak D call: TRBD2 (5 bases). The V end lost 1 base, the J end lost 1 base, and 9 bases lay between the germline ends. This CDR3 region has 15 residues. The germline V gene has CDR1 MGHRA and CDR2 YSYEKL. CDR3 residues: CASSQVGVGTDTQYF. CDR3 DNA sequence: TGCGCCAGCAGCCAAGTCGGGGTTGGCACAGATACGCAGTATTTT.

The chain joins TRBV3-1 (or the pseudogene TRBV3-2) to TRBJ2-7; possible D gene TRBD2, 6 bases. Trimming shortened V by 4 bases and J by 0 bases, and 10 bases separated the two germline ends. CDR1 and CDR2 (germline): LGHDT, YNNKEL (reference sequence). The CDR3 runs 14 residues. The CDR3, as DNA: TGTGCCAGCAGCCTAGCGGAAAGCTCCTACGAGCAGTACTTC. Amino acids: CASSLAESSYEQYF.

This chain joins TRBV19 and TRBJ2-7; 11 bases agree with TRBD2. CDR3 length equals 19 residues. The germline V gene encodes CDR1 LNHDA and CDR2 SQIVND (reference sequence). V was clipped by 3 bases and J by 1 base; unmatched bases: 14. DNA of the CDR3: TGTGCCAGTAGTATGGTGGCAGGGGGGGCTAGCGGGAGGTCCTACGAGCAGTACTTC. Translating gives CASSMVAGGASGRSYEQYF.

This clone has only a few counts. The chain employs TRBV4-1 and TRBJ1-5; 10 positions agree with TRBD1. Germline assignment: CDR1 MGHRA and CDR2 YSYEKL. The ends lost 4 bases at V and 2 bases at J; junction bases unmatched: 5. The CDR3 spans 16 residues. CDR3 sequence reads: CASSPRGTGGNQPQHF. CDR3 nucleotides: TGCGCCAGCAGCCCGCGAGGGACAGGGGGCAATCAGCCCCAGCATTTT.

About this clone itself: Distinct nucleotide sequences in the sample also encode this CDR3. The CDR3 DNA follows: TGTGCCAGCAGCTTACGGGGGGCTAACACTGAAGCTTTCTTT. Translation: CASSLRGANTEAFF. This rearrangement joins TRBV7-2 to TRBJ1-1; the D gene is possibly TRBD1 (6 bases). Trimming cost V 2 bases and J 2 bases, with 9 bases left between them. Germline lookup yields CDR1 SGHTA and CDR2 FQGNSA. The CDR3 runs to 14 residues.

The gene calls are TRBV7-2 and TRBJ2-1; weak D call: TRBD1 (6 bases). Germline values: CDR1 SGHTA, CDR2 FQGNSA. Trimming removed 5 bases at V and 4 bases at J, with 12 bases between. The CDR3 contains 14 residues. The CDR3 bases are TGTGCCAGCAGCCCGCACAGGGAATACAATGAGCAGTTCTTC. The encoded protein is CASSPHREYNEQFF.

The chain is built from TRBV6-2 or TRBV6-3 and TRBJ2-2, with 7 bases matching TRBD2. Losses at the gene ends were 4 bases for V and 4 bases for J; bases not matched to a gene: 9. CDR1 and CDR2 from the germline V gene are MNHEY and SVGEGT. The CDR3 sequence is 16 residues long. Here the CDR3 DNA reads TGTGCCAGCAGTTGGGTAGCGCCGGGGGGCACCGGGGAGCTGTTTTTT. Protein: CASSWVAPGGTGELFF.

This chain links TRBV6-5 with TRBJ2-1; no clear D gene. This CDR3 is 16 amino acids long. The germline V gene has CDR1 MNHEY and CDR2 SVGAGI. Trimming stripped 0 bases from V and 5 bases from J, with 14 bases between. The CDR3 loop is CASSYSKIGTHNEQFF. The CDR3 DNA follows: TGTGCCAGCAGTTACTCGAAGATTGGCACACACAATGAGCAGTTCTTC.

The J gene is TRBJ2-3, the V gene TRBV28; D possibly corresponds to TRBD2 (5 bases). CDR1 is MDHEN, CDR2 SYDVKM, per germline. Trimming left V 5 bases short and J 2 bases short, with 17 bases between. The CDR3 is made up of 16 amino acids. The CDR3 DNA reads as TGTGCCAGCAGTACCTCCCCGTGGGAGAACACAGATACGCAGTATTTT. Translation: CASSTSPWENTDTQYF.

The chain joins TRBV5-1 to TRBJ2-5; tentatively, D is TRBD1 (7 bases). The ends were cut back, 2 bases at V and 5 bases at J, with 13 bases in the middle. CDR3 length: 14 residues. Germline loops: CDR1 SGHRS, CDR2 YFSETQ. The DNA of the CDR3 is TGCGCCAGCAGCTTTTCAGGGGGGTACGAGACCCAGTACTTC. Protein sequence: CASSFSGGYETQYF.

The chain combines TRBV5-4 with TRBJ1-2; the D gene is possibly TRBD1 (6 bases). This CDR3 contains 13 residues. CDR1 is SGHNT and CDR2 is YYREEE in the germline V gene (reference sequence). Trimming shortened V by 5 bases and J by 4 bases, and 12 bases separated the two germline ends. The CDR3 nucleotides are TGTGCCAGCAGGCCGGGACAAATCTATGGCTACACCTTC. Protein sequence: CASRPGQIYGYTF. The full variable domain, completed using reference TRBV5-4 and TRBJ1-2, is ETGVTQSPTHLIKTRGQQVTLRCSSQSGHNTVSWYQQALGQGPQFIFQYYREEENGRGNFPPRFSGLQFPNYSSELNVNALELDDSALYLCASRPGQIYGYTFGSGTRLTVV.

The chain recombines TRBV29-1 with TRBJ2-7; tentatively, D is TRBD1 (7 bases). From germline, CDR1 is SQVTM and CDR2 ANQGSEA. Trimming cost V 6 bases and J 2 bases, with 14 bases left between them. This CDR3 region has 13 residues. CDR3 coding DNA: TGCAGCGTGCGGGGACAGACAACCTACGAGCAGTACTTC. Protein sequence: CSVRGQTTYEQYF.

The CDR3 region is CASSQGDSHHTEAFF. For the CDR3, the DNA is TGTGCCAGCAGCCAAGGGGACAGCCACCACACTGAAGCTTTCTTT. The chain couples TRBV3-1 (or the pseudogene TRBV3-2) to TRBJ1-1; 7 nucleotides line up with TRBD1. The CDR3 is made up of 15 amino acids. Germline CDR1 and CDR2: LGHDT and YNNKEL (reference sequence). The trim removed 1 base at V and 3 bases at J, leaving 5 bases unmatched.

This clone was seen a few times. The sample carries other DNA sequences with the same CDR3. The V and J genes are TRBV11-3 and TRBJ2-1, with D hard to call. The CDR3 has 13 amino acids. Between the trimmed V and J ends, which lost 1 base and 5 bases, there was a span of 6 bases. The germline gives CDR1 SGHNT, CDR2 YENEEA. CDR3 in amino acids: CASSLGANNEQFF. In DNA, the CDR3 is TGTGCCAGCAGCTTAGGGGCAAACAATGAGCAGTTCTTC.